These 12 T cell receptor beta chains share one sample of origin, sequenced in a study of beta chain features in type 1 diabetes. Of the isolated RNA, all was reverse transcribed, and so the sequenced material was expressed TCRB transcripts. Profiled with immunoSEQ multiplex PCR; TCRdb holds only in-frame clones, not every one. The top ten hold less than 0.04% of the sample, which has 350,000 to 450,000 clones, approximately 13% seen once. The specimen was naive CD4+ T cells from blood. Receptors were obtained from a man aged 25 to 40 in good health.

The chain has TRBV7-9 and TRBJ2-6; D gene unclear. Germline V gene sequence: CDR1 SEHNR, CDR2 FQNEAQ (reference sequence). Deletions cut 0 bases from V and 10 bases from J, with 4 bases between. This CDR3 comprises 12 residues. DNA for the CDR3: TGTGCCAGCAGCTTAGCCCGGAACGTCCTGACTTTC. It translates to CASSLARNVLTF. The full variable domain, completed using reference TRBV7-9 and TRBJ2-6, is DTGVSQNPRHKITKRGQNVTFRCDPISEHNRLYWYRQTLGQGPEFLTYFQNEAQLEKSRLLSDRFSAERPKGSFSTLEIQRTEQGDSAMYLCASSLARNVLTFGAGSRLTVL.

This chain joins TRBV29-1 and TRBJ2-7; D gene uncertain. The V and J ends lost 5 bases and 2 bases respectively, with 10 bases between them. Per germline, CDR1 SQVTM and CDR2 ANQGSEA. The CDR3 totals 12 residues. The CDR3 region has the DNA TGCAGCGTTATGGACCGCACCTACGAGCAGTACTTC. Residues: CSVMDRTYEQYF.

The chain links TRBV5-1 to TRBJ2-5; D assignment may be TRBD1 or TRBD2 (5 bases each). V gave up 0 bases and J gave up 1 base, with 7 bases separating them. The CDR3 is made up of 14 amino acids. Germline CDR1 SGHRS, CDR2 YFSETQ. Written as DNA, the CDR3 is TGCGCCAGCAGCTTGGGAGGGGTCCAAGAGACCCAGTACTTC. This codes for CASSLGGVQETQYF.

This clone was observed once. The chain employs TRBV29-1 and TRBJ2-5; tentative D call: TRBD1 (6 bases). The DNA end is a closer match to TRBJ2-7, so the J assignment may be wrong. The CDR3 is 13 residues long. Germline assignment: CDR1 SQVTM and CDR2 ANQGSEA. The CDR3 here is CSASIGQPYEQYF. CDR3 nucleotides: TGCAGCGCCTCAATAGGACAGCCCTACGAGCAGTACTTC.

This clone has a handful of counts. The chain combines TRBV15 with TRBJ2-1; D is tentatively TRBD1 or TRBD2 (6 bases each). Germline CDR1 is LNHNV and CDR2 is YYDKDF (reference sequence). This CDR3 has 15 amino acids. Trimming cost V 4 bases and J 3 bases, with 13 bases left between them. Written as DNA, the CDR3 is TGTGCCACCAGCATTCTCCGGGGGCTCTACAATGAGCAGTTCTTC. Encoded protein: CATSILRGLYNEQFF.

CDR3 sequence: CASSLTANSYEQYV. CDR3 nucleotides: TGTGCCAGCAGCTTAACTGCAAACTCCTACGAGCAGTACGTC. The chain uses TRBV7-2 and TRBJ2-7; unclear D gene. This CDR3 comprises 14 residues. The germline V and J ends were trimmed by 2 bases and 0 bases, with 8 bases remaining between them. Germline-derived CDR1 and CDR2 are SGHTA and FQGNSA.

The rearrangement joins TRBV9 to TRBJ2-6; possible D gene TRBD1, 7 bases. The germline gives CDR1 SGDLS, CDR2 YYNGEE. Between the trimmed V and J ends, which lost 1 base and 0 bases, there was a span of 8 bases. This CDR3 spans 16 amino acids. This CDR3 is CASSVQGGSGANVLTF. CDR3 DNA: TGTGCCAGCAGCGTACAGGGGGGCTCTGGGGCCAACGTCCTGACTTTC.

The V and J genes are TRBV6-1 and TRBJ2-5; unclear D gene. The CDR3 spans 12 residues. The V gene's germline CDR1 is MNHNS and CDR2 SASEGT. Trimming stripped 5 bases from V and 5 bases from J, with 9 bases between. The CDR3 region is CASSWLRETQYF. In nucleotides, the CDR3 is TGTGCCAGCAGTTGGCTGAGGGAGACCCAGTACTTC.

This clone was recorded at least ten times. The chain recombines TRBV30 with TRBJ2-2; D is undetermined. The germline V gene has CDR1 GTSNPN and CDR2 SVGIG (reference sequence). This CDR3 is built from 11 residues. V was shortened by 0 bases and J by 7 bases, with 3 bases between the two germline ends. The CDR3 bases are TGTGCCTGGAGTGTTCTCGGGGAGCTGTTTTTT. This encodes CAWSVLGELFF.

This clone was detected only a few times. The V and J genes are TRBV29-1 and TRBJ1-1; TRBD1 might be the D (5 bases). The CDR3 runs 12 residues. V was trimmed by 7 bases and J by 1 base, leaving 10 bases between them. Germline assignment: CDR1 SQVTM and CDR2 ANQGSEA. The chain's CDR3 is CSAGTQNTEAFF. The CDR3 nucleotides read TGCAGCGCCGGGACTCAGAACACTGAAGCTTTCTTT.

This clone was recorded a few times. The V gene is TRBV4-2, the J gene TRBJ2-1; 9 bases map to TRBD2. The J segment lost 8 bases and the V segment lost 0 bases, leaving 8 bases of the junction unmatched. The germline V gene encodes CDR1 LGHNA and CDR2 YNFKEQ. This CDR3 is built from 16 residues. CDR3 nucleotides: TGTGCCAGCAGCCAAGATCGGGCGGGAGGGCCCGATGAGCAGTTCTTC. This codes for CASSQDRAGGPDEQFF.

About this clone: Other nucleotide sequences from this sample produce the same CDR3. V and J are TRBV30 and TRBJ1-1, with D unresolved. CDR1 GTSNPN and CDR2 SVGIG come from the germline V gene (reference sequence). V was trimmed by 0 bases and J by 1 base, leaving 9 bases between them. The CDR3 runs to 14 residues. DNA of the CDR3: TGTGCCTGGAGTGTACGGCGGCGGAACACTGAAGCTTTCTTT. Translation: CAWSVRRRNTEAFF.